The 16 T cell receptor beta chains listed next were all sequenced from one sample in a study of blood T cell repertoires in COVID-19. Using immunoSEQ multiplex PCR, the repertoire was profiled, and TCRdb retains in-frame clones only, with some absent. The data show around 190,000 clones, with 88% seen just once and about 1.7% held by the top ten. The specimen was peripheral blood. The source of these receptors is a man in his late teens or twenties with active or convalescent COVID-19.

The chain is built from TRBV6-1 and TRBJ1-5; no reliable D call. Germline-derived CDR1 and CDR2 are MNHNS and SASEGT. Between the trimmed V and J ends, which lost 3 bases and 0 bases, there was a span of 9 bases. This CDR3 has 15 amino acids. CDR3 DNA: TGTGCCAGCAGTGAGGTGGGCATTAGCAATCAGCCCCAGCATTTT. Encoded protein: CASSEVGISNQPQHF.

J is TRBJ1-2 and V is TRBV29-1, with 9 bases that match TRBD1. Germline values: CDR1 SQVTM, CDR2 ANQGSEA. This CDR3 is 14 amino acids long. J gave up 7 bases and V 6 bases, and 12 bases lay outside the gene matches. As DNA, the CDR3 is TGCAGCGTCACAGGGGGCCGGCCTTTCTCTGGCTACACCTTC. This gives the protein CSVTGGRPFSGYTF.

This clone was counted once. The chain uses TRBV2 and TRBJ2-7; weak D call: TRBD1 (6 bases). Germline lookup yields CDR1 SNHLY and CDR2 FYNNEI. The CDR3 is 14 residues long. V shed 6 bases and J shed 6 bases, with 18 bases lying between them. CDR3 DNA sequence: TGTGCCAGCAGCTTATTTAACCAGGGGAGCGAGCAGTACTTC. Residues: CASSLFNQGSEQYF.

This chain links TRBV14 with TRBJ2-7; 7 nucleotides agree with TRBD2. Germline values: CDR1 SGHDN, CDR2 FVKESK. V dropped 4 bases and J dropped 6; count of bases not matched to a gene: 12. The CDR3 has 15 amino acids. The CDR3 region is CASSPTLAERGEQYF. In DNA form, the CDR3 reads TGTGCCAGCAGCCCAACCCTAGCGGAGAGGGGCGAGCAGTACTTC. Full variable domain (outside the CDR3, taken from reference TRBV14 and TRBJ2-7): EAGVTQFPSHSVIEKGQTVTLRCDPISGHDNLYWYRRVMGKEIKFLLHFVKESKQDESGMPNNRFLAERTGGTYSTLKVQPAELEDSGVYFCASSPTLAERGEQYFGPGTRLTVT.

This rearrangement joins TRBV12-3 or TRBV12-4 to TRBJ1-5; weak D call: TRBD1 (6 bases). This CDR3 comprises 13 residues. Trimming shortened V by 3 bases and J by 5 bases, and 8 bases separated the two germline ends. The CDR3 reads CASSFDRYQPQHF. The CDR3, as DNA: TGTGCCAGCAGTTTTGACAGGTATCAGCCCCAGCATTTT.

CDR3: CATGGVNNEKLFF. The CDR3 bases are TGTGCCACCGGAGGAGTTAATAATGAAAAACTGTTTTTT. The rearrangement joins TRBV6-1 to TRBJ1-4, with D unresolved. Germline V gene lookup returns CDR1 MNHNS and CDR2 SASEGT. V gave up 10 bases and J gave up 4 bases, with 13 bases separating them. The CDR3 sequence is 13 residues long.

This chain links TRBV4-3 with TRBJ2-1; D unclear. The CDR3 runs to 14 residues. Germline loops: CDR1 LGHNA, CDR2 YSLEER. V lost 0 bases and J lost 7, with 10 bases in between. The CDR3 here is CASSQDQRSNEQFF. CDR3 coding DNA: TGCGCCAGCAGCCAAGATCAGAGGTCTAATGAGCAGTTCTTC.

The genes are TRBV3-1 (or the pseudogene TRBV3-2) and TRBJ1-2; possible D gene TRBD1, 5 bases. V was cut by 4 bases and J by 2 bases, with 14 bases left in between. The CDR3 has 15 residues. Germline CDR1 and CDR2: LGHDT and YNNKEL (reference sequence). The CDR3 DNA sequence: TGTGCCAGCAGCCCTACAGGCATTCAAAACTATGGCTACACCTTC. Translated: CASSPTGIQNYGYTF.

This clone was seen just once. The chain combines TRBV6-1 with TRBJ1-1; TRBD1 matches at 7 bases. Germline V gives CDR1 MNHNS, CDR2 SASEGT. The CDR3 has 14 residues. Unmatched junction bases numbered 6, after V lost 3 bases and J lost 5 bases. CDR3 nucleotides: TGTGCCAGCAGTGACCAGGGGGGCGGGACTGAAGCTTTCTTT. It yields the protein CASSDQGGGTEAFF.

The chain uses TRBV5-1 and TRBJ1-2, with 9 bases lining up with TRBD1. V trimming: 1 base; J trimming: 7 bases; junction bases outside the gene matches: 14. There are 17 residues in the CDR3. The germline V gene has CDR1 SGHRS and CDR2 YFSETQ. Here the CDR3 reads CASSLSGTGYSGGGYTF. The DNA of the CDR3 is TGCGCCAGCAGCTTGTCGGGGACAGGGTACAGTGGTGGTGGCTACACCTTC.

The chain joins TRBV5-1 to TRBJ2-7, with TRBD1 identical over 8 bases. The CDR3 is 15 amino acids. Unmatched junction bases numbered 6, after V lost 4 bases and J lost 0 bases. Germline-derived CDR1 and CDR2 are SGHRS and YFSETQ. The chain's CDR3 is CASSTPTGDSYEQYF. CDR3 DNA: TGCGCCAGCAGCACCCCGACAGGGGACTCCTACGAGCAGTACTTC. The variable domain in full, with the rest retrieved from reference TRBV5-1 and TRBJ2-7, is KAGVTQTPRYLIKTRGQQVTLSCSPISGHRSVSWYQQTPGQGLQFLFEYFSETQRNKGNFPGRFSGRQFSNSRSEMNVSTLELGDSALYLCASSTPTGDSYEQYFGPGTRLTVT.

The gene calls are TRBV19 and TRBJ1-5, with a possible D match to TRBD1 (6 bases). This CDR3 is built from 17 residues. Per the germline V gene, CDR1 is LNHDA and CDR2 is SQIVND (reference sequence). With 6 bases removed from V and 5 bases from J, the gap between germline ends came to 23 bases. Here the CDR3 reads CASRFRTQGMVDQPQHF. The CDR3 DNA is TGTGCCAGTAGATTCCGAACCCAGGGGATGGTGGATCAGCCCCAGCATTTT.

The J gene is TRBJ2-3, the V gene TRBV27; TRBD1 aligns across 9 bases. The CDR3 is 12 amino acids. J gave up 6 bases and V 6 bases, and 1 base lay outside the gene matches. The germline CDR1 and CDR2 sequences are MNHEY and SMNVEV (reference sequence). For the CDR3, the DNA is TGTGCCAGCAGAACAGGGGGCGATACGCAGTATTTT. Its translation: CASRTGGDTQYF.

The chain combines TRBV14 with TRBJ2-1, with 10 positions matching TRBD2. With 1 base clipped from V and 3 bases from J, the junction kept 3 bases outside the gene matches. The CDR3 runs to 16 residues. Germline CDR1 is SGHDN and CDR2 is FVKESK. As DNA, the CDR3 is TGTGCCAGCAGCCAAGTTCGGACTAGCGGCTACAATGAGCAGTTCTTC. It encodes CASSQVRTSGYNEQFF.

The chain has TRBV27 and TRBJ1-2; D might be TRBD1 (6 bases). The CDR3 loop spans 17 amino acids. The germline V gene has CDR1 MNHEY and CDR2 SMNVEV (reference sequence). Trimming left V 0 bases short and J 0 bases short, with 14 bases between. CDR3 sequence reads: CASSLSLPTGANYGYTF. CDR3 DNA sequence: TGTGCCAGCAGTTTATCGCTCCCGACAGGAGCTAACTATGGCTACACCTTC.

This clone was counted once. This sequence joins TRBV30 and TRBJ1-6, with D hard to call. The germline V gene has CDR1 GTSNPN and CDR2 SVGIG (reference sequence). This CDR3 region has 13 residues. V was trimmed by 2 bases and J by 5 bases, leaving 7 bases between them. As DNA, the CDR3 is TGTGCCTGGAGTCAGGCCAATAATTCACCCCTCCACTTT. Translating gives CAWSQANNSPLHF.